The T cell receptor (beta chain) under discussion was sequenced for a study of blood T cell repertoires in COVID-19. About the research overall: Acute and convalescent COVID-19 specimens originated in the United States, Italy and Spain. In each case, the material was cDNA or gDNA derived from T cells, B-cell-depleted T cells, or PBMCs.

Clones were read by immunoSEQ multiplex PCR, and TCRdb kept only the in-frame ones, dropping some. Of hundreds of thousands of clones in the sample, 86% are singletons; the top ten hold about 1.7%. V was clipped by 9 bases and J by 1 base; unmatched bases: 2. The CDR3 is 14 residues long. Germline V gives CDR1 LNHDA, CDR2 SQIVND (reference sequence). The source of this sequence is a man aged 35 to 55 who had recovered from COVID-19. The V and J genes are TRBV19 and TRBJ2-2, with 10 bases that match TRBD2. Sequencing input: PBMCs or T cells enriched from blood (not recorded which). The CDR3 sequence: CASPSGGNTGELFF. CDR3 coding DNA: TGTGCCAGCCCTAGCGGGGGGAACACCGGGGAGCTGTTTTTT. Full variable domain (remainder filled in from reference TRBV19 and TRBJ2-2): DGGITQSPKYLFRKEGQNVTLSCEQNLNHDAMYWYRQDPGQGLRLIYYSQIVNDFQKGDIAEGYSVSREKKESFPLTVTSAQKNPTAFYLCASPSGGNTGELFFGEGSRLTVL.